This T cell receptor beta chain was sequenced for a study of regulatory T cells in long-lasting Graves disease (dated by TCRdb to about 2021). Broadly, across the study: To count as having persistent Graves' disease, a patient had to have received antithyroid drug treatment for over 5 years with TSH receptor autoantibodies remaining persistently positive. Patients with persistent Graves' disease were compared with patients with newly diagnosed Graves' disease using TCR sequencing and RNA sequencing of peripheral blood. The study took place in China and was registered as a clinical trial. A total of about 35 samples underwent TCR sequencing, from around 13 patients with persistent Graves' disease and 20 patients with newly diagnosed Graves' disease. In the clinical cohort, patients with persistent Graves' disease had used antithyroid drugs for an average of roughly ten years. Study-wide conclusions, independent of this receptor: The authors acknowledged the small sample size as a limitation that may reduce accuracy. A larger number of public clonotypes was shared among persistent patients (approximately 3,000) than among newly diagnosed patients (around 970). Sequencing and analysis were restricted to the TCR beta chain. Compared with newly diagnosed patients, patients with persistent Graves' disease had lower TCR Shannon entropy and fewer highly expanded clones, which suggests clonal expansion. Peripheral blood alone was examined, since thyroid tissue, which constituted the primary lesion, could not be accessed. Preferential use of TRBV28, TRBJ1-2 and TRBJ2-5 was observed in persistent disease, whereas TRBV20-1 and TRBJ2-1 were favored in newly diagnosed disease.

Comment on this clonotype: Its antigen remains unidentified. Base qualities are not recorded, but no much larger clone differs from it by a single base.

The method behind the library was multiplex PCR. Sequencing was performed on an Illumina HiSeq 4000. CDR3 regions were amplified by Arm-PCR with iRepertoire HTBI primers to construct TCR beta libraries. Before sequencing, the PCR products went through gel purification. In the authors' own workflow: Across samples, 62 TRBV and 13 to 15 TRBJ segments were identified and used for gene usage analysis of CDR3 amino acid clonotypes. Filtered high-quality paired reads were merged into contigs using COPE and FqMerger. BLAST was used to align contigs to IMGT TRBV, TRBD and TRBJ reference genes, and CDR3 was defined according to IMGT. Any clonotype with a frequency above 0.1% was counted as a highly expanded clone. Shannon entropy served as the measure of repertoire diversity, while the Gini coefficient captured V-J evenness. Public clonotypes were defined as clonotypes shared by more than one individual. TCRdb cleaned the public reads at Q25 with fastp, built clones with MiXCR and kept in-frame beta chains. Rows with one shared CDR3 protein collapse into an entry with the most common genes and DNA. The V and J calls, along with clone size, are taken from TCRdb and not from the paper's own processing. For this sample the table gives around 400,000 distinct CDR3 sequences, of which more than 20% were detected only once. The ten biggest clones cover 25% to 35% of the sample.

V is reduced by 7 bases and J by 1 base, leaving a spacing of 10 bases between them. The germline V gene provides CDR1 MNHNS and CDR2 SASEGT. The cysteine opens and the phenylalanine closes a CDR3 of 13 amino acids. CDR3 DNA is the only sequence kept; it has 39 bases, read in frame from the first base. Interpreted using the paper, the time point label stands for: persistent/refractory GD, antithyroid drugs over 5 years with positive TRAb. For both TCR sequencing and RNA sequencing, RNA was extracted from PBMCs using TRIzol. Graves' disease was diagnosed according to American Thyroid Association guidelines. The patients came from an endocrinology department in Xi'an, China. Each patient gave 9 to 10 milliliters of peripheral blood, collected in an EDTA anticoagulant tube. PBMCs were isolated by Ficoll Paque Plus density gradient separation without further T cell sorting. An Agilent 2100 Bioanalyzer and agarose gel were used to check RNA quality, and a NanoDrop 2000 was used to measure RNA concentration.

The sequence came from a middle-aged woman with Graves disease. Donor details come from another sample of the same person, matched by shared clones. The sample in question was peripheral blood mononuclear cells (PBMCs), obtained when the disease was refractory, from a patient treated with antithyroid drugs. The chain couples TRBV6-1 to TRBJ2-5; perhaps TRBD2 is the D gene, with 6 bases matching. The DNA sequence follows: TGTGCCAGCACCTTCGGGGGCCAAGAGACCCAGTACTTC. Its product reads: CASTFGGQETQYF.